Here is one TCR beta chain with its context. The sample is drawn from a study of blood T cell repertoires in COVID-19. About the study: From the United States, Italy and Spain came samples of acute and convalescent COVID-19.

This CDR3 has 14 amino acids. Between the trimmed V and J ends, which lost 7 bases and 4 bases, there was a span of 13 bases. Per germline, CDR1 MNHEY and CDR2 SVGAGI. Data came from immunoSEQ multiplex PCR; TCRdb stores just in-frame clones and leaves some out. This sample yields hundreds of thousands of clones, of which 88% are seen a single time; around 1% belongs to the top ten. The chain is built from TRBV6-5 and TRBJ1-4; a possible D gene is TRBD1 (6 bases). This TCR derives from a young woman who had recovered from COVID-19. Source material: PBMCs or T cells enriched from blood (not recorded which). The CDR3 protein is CASTPGHSNEKLFF. DNA for the CDR3: TGTGCCAGCACCCCGGGACACAGTAATGAAAAACTGTTTTTT.